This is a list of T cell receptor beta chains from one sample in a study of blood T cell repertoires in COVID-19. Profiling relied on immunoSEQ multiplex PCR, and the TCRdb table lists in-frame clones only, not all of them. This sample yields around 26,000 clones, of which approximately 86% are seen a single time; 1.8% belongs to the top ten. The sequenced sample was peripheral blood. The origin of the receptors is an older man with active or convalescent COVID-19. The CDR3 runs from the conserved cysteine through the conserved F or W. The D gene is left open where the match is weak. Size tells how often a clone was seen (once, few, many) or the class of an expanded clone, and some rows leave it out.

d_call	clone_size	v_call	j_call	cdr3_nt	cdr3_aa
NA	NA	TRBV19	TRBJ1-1	TGTGCCAGCAGTCCCCGGGCGGGGCTGAACACTGAAGCTTTCTTT	CASSPRAGLNTEAFF
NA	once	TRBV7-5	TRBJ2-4	TGTGCCCGGGGGGCGGTCCGGGCCAAAAACATTCAGTACTTC	CARGAVRAKNIQYF
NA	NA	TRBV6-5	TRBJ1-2	TGTGCCAGCAGTCCCGGGACACAGATCTATGGCTACACCTTC	CASSPGTQIYGYTF
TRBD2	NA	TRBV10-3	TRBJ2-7	TGTGCCATCAGTGAGCAAGCGGGGAGAGGCCACGAGCAGTACTTC	CAISEQAGRGHEQYF
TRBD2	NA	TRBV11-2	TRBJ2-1	TGTGCCAGCAGCTTAACTAGCGGGAGCGATGAGCAGTTCTTC	CASSLTSGSDEQFF
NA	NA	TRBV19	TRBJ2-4	TGTGCCAGTGCCTCGAGGGACATTCAGTACTTC	CASASRDIQYF
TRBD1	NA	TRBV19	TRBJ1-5	TGTGCCAGTAGGACAGGGGCGGGTCAGCCCCAGCATTTT	CASRTGAGQPQHF
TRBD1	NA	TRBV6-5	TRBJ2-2	TGTGCCAGCAGTTACTCAGGGGGCGCGGGCGCCGGGGAGCTGTTTTTT	CASSYSGGAGAGELFF
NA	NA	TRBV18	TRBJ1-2	TGTGCCAGCTCACCGACGGCAGGCAGGGGCTACACCTTC	CASSPTAGRGYTF
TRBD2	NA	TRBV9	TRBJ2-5	TGTGCCAGCAGCCCCAGGACTAGCGGGCACCAAGAGACCCAGTACTTC	CASSPRTSGHQETQYF
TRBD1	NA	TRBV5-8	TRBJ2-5	TGTGCCAGCAGCTTGCCCAGACAGGGTAAAGAGACCCAGTACTTC	CASSLPRQGKETQYF
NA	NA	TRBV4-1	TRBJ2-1	TGCGCCAGCACCACAGGACAGTCCTACAATGAGCAGTTCTTC	CASTTGQSYNEQFF
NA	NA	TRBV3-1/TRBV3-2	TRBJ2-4	TGTGCCAGCAGCCAACCTCTAGCCAAAAACATTCAGTACTTC	CASSQPLAKNIQYF
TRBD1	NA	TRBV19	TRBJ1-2	TGTGCCAGTAGTCCTCGCACAGGGGGCGACTATGGCTACACCTTC	CASSPRTGGDYGYTF
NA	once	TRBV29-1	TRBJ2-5	TGCAGCGTTCTGGGGATCCAGGGTCAAGAGACCCAGTACTTC	CSVLGIQGQETQYF
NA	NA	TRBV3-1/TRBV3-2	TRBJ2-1	TGTGCCAGCAGCCAAGGGGCTCAGAGCTCCTACAATGAGCAGTTCTTC	CASSQGAQSSYNEQFF
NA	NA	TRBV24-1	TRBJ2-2	TGTGCCACCAGTCGGTCCGGGGGCACCGGGGAGCTGTTTTTT	CATSRSGGTGELFF
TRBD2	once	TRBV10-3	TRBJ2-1	TGTGCCATCAGTGAGTCGCCGACTAGCGGGAGGGCCTTGAATGAGCAGTTCTTC	CAISESPTSGRALNEQFF
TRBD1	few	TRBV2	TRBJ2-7	TGTGCCAGCAGTTTAGACAGGGGGCCCTCCTACGAGCAGTACTTC	CASSLDRGPSYEQYF
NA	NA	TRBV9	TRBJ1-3	TGTGCCAGCAGCGTAGAGCTTGGGAGCTCTGGAAACACCATATATTTT	CASSVELGSSGNTIYF
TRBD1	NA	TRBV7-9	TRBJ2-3	TGTGCCAGCGGACAGGGTTTATCAGATACGCAGTATTTT	CASGQGLSDTQYF
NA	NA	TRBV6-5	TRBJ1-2	TGTGCCAGCAGCCCCGGGGGGGGCGGAGGCTACACCTTC	CASSPGGGGGYTF
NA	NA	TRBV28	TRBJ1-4	TGTGCCAGCAGTTTACGACGGGATAATGAAAAACTGTTTTTT	CASSLRRDNEKLFF
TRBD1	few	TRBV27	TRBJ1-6	TGTGCCAGCAGTTTGGGCAGGGGGCCCGGGGGGAATTCACCCCTCCACTTT	CASSLGRGPGGNSPLHF
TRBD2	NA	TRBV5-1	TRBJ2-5	TGCGCCAGCAGCCCTGGAGCGGCTAGCGGGGGGGCTGGGGAGACCCAGTACTTC	CASSPGAASGGAGETQYF
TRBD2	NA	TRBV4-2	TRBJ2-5	TGTGCCAGCAGCCAGCTCGGGACTAGCGTTAGGGAGACCCAGTACTTC	CASSQLGTSVRETQYF
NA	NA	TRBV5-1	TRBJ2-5	TGCGCCAGCAGCGGGGGGACGACTACCACGGGCGAGACCCAGTACTTC	CASSGGTTTTGETQYF
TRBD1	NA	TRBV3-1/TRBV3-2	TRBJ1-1	TGTGCCAGCAGCCTAACTCCGACAGGGGTGAACACTGAAGCTTTCTTT	CASSLTPTGVNTEAFF
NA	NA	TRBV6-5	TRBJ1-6	TGTGCCAGCGGCGGGGGGAGCTCCTATAATTCACCCCTCCACTTT	CASGGGSSYNSPLHF
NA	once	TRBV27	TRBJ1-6	TGTGCCAGCCCTCCCTACATGAGGGGGAGAAATTCACCCCTCCACTTT	CASPPYMRGRNSPLHF
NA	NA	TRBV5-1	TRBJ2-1	TGCGCCAGCAGCTTGCTGGGCGTAGAGTCCTACAATGAGCAGTTCTTC	CASSLLGVESYNEQFF
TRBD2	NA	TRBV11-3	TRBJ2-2	TGTGCCAGCAGCTCTCTAGCGGGAGGGGGGGAGCTGTTTTTT	CASSSLAGGGELFF
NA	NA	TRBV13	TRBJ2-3	TGTGCCAGCAGCCCACCCGGACAAGATACGCAGTATTTT	CASSPPGQDTQYF
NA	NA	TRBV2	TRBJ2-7	TGTGCCAGCAGCGACAGCTACGAGCAGTACTTC	CASSDSYEQYF
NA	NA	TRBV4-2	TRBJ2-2	TGTGCCAGCAGCCAAATCTCTGGACAGTCTGGCACCGGGGAGCTGTTTTTT	CASSQISGQSGTGELFF
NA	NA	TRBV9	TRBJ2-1	TGTGCCAGCAGCGTTTCGGGGGGCCTCCAGGATGAGCAGTTCTTC	CASSVSGGLQDEQFF
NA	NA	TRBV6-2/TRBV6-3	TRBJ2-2	TGTGCCAGCAGCCCCCTAGCTGGGGAATCCACCGGGGAGCTGTTTTTT	CASSPLAGESTGELFF
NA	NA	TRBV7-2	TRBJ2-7	TGTGCCAGCAGCCAACCTTCTAGCAGGGAGCAGTACTTC	CASSQPSSREQYF
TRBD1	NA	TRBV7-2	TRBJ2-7	TGTGCCAGCAGCTCCGGACAGGGATATTACTACGAGCAGTACTTC	CASSSGQGYYYEQYF
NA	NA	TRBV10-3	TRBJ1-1	TGTGCCATCAGTGATAAAGCGAACACTGAAGCTTTCTTT	CAISDKANTEAFF
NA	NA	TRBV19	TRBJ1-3	TGTGCCAGTAGTACCCGAGGTGGCTCTGGAAACACCATATATTTT	CASSTRGGSGNTIYF
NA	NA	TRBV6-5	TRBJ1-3	TGTGCCAGCAGCCCCTCGGGGGGGAACAGAAACACCATATATTTT	CASSPSGGNRNTIYF
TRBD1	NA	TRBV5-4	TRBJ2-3	TGTGCCAGCAGCCGGGACAGGGAGGTAGATACGCAGTATTTT	CASSRDREVDTQYF
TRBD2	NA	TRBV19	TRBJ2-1	TGTGCCAGTAGTTTTACTCCGCTAGCGGGTCCCAATGAGCAGTTCTTC	CASSFTPLAGPNEQFF
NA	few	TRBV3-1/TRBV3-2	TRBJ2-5	TGTGCCAGCAGCCAACCACATGCCGAGACCCAGTACTTC	CASSQPHAETQYF
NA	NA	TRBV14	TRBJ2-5	TGTGCCAGCAGCCTTGCCGGGGGCCAAGAGACCCAGTACTTC	CASSLAGGQETQYF
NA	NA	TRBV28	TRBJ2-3	TGTGCCAGCAGTTTAAAAGACAGGCGTGGCACAGATACGCAGTATTTT	CASSLKDRRGTDTQYF
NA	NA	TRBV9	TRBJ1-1	TGTGCCAGCAGCGTAGACCCCACGGGCGGGGGCGAAGCTTTCTTT	CASSVDPTGGGEAFF
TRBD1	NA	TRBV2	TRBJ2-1	TGTGCCAGCAGTGTTAGGGACAGGGAGTTCTTC	CASSVRDREFF
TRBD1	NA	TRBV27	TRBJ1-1	TGTGCCAGCCGCGGGACAGGGGCCCTGGACACTGAAGCTTTCTTT	CASRGTGALDTEAFF
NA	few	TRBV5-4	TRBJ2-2	TGTGCCAGCAGCTCATTAATGGACATTTCACAAACCGGGGAGCTGTTTTTT	CASSSLMDISQTGELFF
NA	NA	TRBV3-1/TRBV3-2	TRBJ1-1	TGTGCCAGCAGCCTCTATGGGGAGGGGGCTGAAGCTTTCTTT	CASSLYGEGAEAFF
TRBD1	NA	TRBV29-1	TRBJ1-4	TGCAGCGCCCTACAGGGGGCAAGGGAAAAACTGTTTTTT	CSALQGAREKLFF
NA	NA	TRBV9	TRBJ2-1	TGTGCCAGCAGCCCGCTACCGGGGTACTACAATGAGCAGTTCTTC	CASSPLPGYYNEQFF